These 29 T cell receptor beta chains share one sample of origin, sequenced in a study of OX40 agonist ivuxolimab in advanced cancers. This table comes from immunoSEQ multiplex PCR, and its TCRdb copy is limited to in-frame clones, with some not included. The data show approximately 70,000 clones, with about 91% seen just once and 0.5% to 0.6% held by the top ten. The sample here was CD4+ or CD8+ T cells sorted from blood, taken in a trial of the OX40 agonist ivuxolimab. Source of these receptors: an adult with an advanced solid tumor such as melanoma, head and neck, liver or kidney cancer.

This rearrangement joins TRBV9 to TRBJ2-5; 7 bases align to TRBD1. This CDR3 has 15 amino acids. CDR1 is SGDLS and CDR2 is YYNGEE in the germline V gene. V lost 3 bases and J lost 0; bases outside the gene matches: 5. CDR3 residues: CASSADRVYQETQYF. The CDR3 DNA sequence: TGTGCCAGCAGCGCCGACAGGGTGTACCAAGAGACCCAGTACTTC.

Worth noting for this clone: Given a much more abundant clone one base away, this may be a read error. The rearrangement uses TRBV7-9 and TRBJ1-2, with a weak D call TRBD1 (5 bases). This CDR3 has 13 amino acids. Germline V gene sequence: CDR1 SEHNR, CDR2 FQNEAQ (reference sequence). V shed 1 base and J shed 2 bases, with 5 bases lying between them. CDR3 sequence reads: CASSLGQNYGYTF. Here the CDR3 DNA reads TGTGCCAGCAGCTTAGGACAGAACTATGGCTACACCTTC.

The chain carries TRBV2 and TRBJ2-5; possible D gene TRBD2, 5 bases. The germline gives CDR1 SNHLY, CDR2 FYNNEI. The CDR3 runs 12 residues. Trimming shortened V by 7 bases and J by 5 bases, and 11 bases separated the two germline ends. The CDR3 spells CASNPTGETQYF. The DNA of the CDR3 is TGTGCCAGCAATCCCACGGGGGAGACCCAGTACTTC.

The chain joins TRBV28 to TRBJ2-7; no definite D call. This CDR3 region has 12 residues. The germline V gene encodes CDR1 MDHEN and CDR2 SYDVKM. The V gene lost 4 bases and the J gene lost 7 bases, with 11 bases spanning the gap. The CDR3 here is CASSSQALEQYF. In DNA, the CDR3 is TGTGCCAGCAGTTCTCAGGCTCTGGAGCAGTACTTC.

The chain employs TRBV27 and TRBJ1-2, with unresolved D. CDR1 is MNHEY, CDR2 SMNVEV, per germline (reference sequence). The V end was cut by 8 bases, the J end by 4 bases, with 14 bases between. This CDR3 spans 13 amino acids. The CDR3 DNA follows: TGTGCCAGCCGTCCCGGTGGAGGCTATGGCTACACCTTC. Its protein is CASRPGGGYGYTF.

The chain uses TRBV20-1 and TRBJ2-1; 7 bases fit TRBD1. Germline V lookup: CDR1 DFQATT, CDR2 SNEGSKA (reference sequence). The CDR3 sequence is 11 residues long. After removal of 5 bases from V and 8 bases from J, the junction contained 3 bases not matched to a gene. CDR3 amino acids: CSADRVYEQFF. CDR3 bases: TGCAGTGCTGACAGGGTCTATGAGCAGTTCTTC.

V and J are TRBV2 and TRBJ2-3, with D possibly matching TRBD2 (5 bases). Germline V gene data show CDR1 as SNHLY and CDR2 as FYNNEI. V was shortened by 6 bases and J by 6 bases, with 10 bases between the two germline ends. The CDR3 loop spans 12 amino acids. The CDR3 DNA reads TGTGCCAGCAGACTAGAGGCCGATACGCAGTATTTT. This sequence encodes CASRLEADTQYF.

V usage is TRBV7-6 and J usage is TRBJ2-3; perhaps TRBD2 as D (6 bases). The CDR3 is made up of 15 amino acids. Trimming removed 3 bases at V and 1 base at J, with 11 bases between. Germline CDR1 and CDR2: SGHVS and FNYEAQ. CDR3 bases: TGTGCCAGCAGCTTGGGACTTTCGGGCACAGATACGCAGTATTTT. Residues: CASSLGLSGTDTQYF.

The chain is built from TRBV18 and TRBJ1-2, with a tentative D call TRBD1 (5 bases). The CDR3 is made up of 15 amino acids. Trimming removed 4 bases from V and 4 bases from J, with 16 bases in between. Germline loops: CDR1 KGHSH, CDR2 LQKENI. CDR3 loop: CASSQGTQGPYGYTF. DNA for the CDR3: TGTGCCAGCTCACAGGGGACGCAAGGCCCCTATGGCTACACCTTC.

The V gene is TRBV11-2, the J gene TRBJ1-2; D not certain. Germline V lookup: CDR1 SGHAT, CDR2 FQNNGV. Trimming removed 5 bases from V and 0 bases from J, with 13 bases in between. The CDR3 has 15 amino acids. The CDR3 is CASSRPGSTNYGYTF. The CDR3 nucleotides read TGTGCCAGCAGCCGACCCGGGAGCACTAACTATGGCTACACCTTC.

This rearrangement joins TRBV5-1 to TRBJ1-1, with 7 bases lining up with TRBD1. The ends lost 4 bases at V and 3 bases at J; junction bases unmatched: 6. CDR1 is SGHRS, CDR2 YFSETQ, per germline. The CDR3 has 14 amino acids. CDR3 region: CASSATGTDTEAFF. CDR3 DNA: TGCGCCAGCAGCGCGACAGGGACCGACACTGAAGCTTTCTTT. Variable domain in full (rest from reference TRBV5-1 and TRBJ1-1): KAGVTQTPRYLIKTRGQQVTLSCSPISGHRSVSWYQQTPGQGLQFLFEYFSETQRNKGNFPGRFSGRQFSNSRSEMNVSTLELGDSALYLCASSATGTDTEAFFGQGTRLTVV.

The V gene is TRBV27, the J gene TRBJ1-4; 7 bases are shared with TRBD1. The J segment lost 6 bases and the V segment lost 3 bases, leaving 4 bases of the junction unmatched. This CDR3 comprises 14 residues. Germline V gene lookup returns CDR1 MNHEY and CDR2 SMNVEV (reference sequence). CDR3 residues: CASSFRGEYEKLFF. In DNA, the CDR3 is TGTGCCAGCAGTTTCAGGGGGGAGTATGAAAAACTGTTTTTT.

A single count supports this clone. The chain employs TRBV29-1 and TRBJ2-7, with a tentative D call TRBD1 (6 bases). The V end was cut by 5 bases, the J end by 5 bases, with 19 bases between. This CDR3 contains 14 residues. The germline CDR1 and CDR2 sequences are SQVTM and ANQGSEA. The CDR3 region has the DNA TGCAGCGTTTTGGGGGCGCAGGGGTTAGACGAGCAGTACTTC. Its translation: CSVLGAQGLDEQYF.

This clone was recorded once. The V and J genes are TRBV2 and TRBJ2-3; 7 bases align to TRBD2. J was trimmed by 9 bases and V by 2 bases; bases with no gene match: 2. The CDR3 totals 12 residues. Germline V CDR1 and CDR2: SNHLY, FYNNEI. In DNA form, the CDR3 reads TGTGCCAGCAGTGAACCAGCGGGGACGCAGTATTTT. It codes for CASSEPAGTQYF.

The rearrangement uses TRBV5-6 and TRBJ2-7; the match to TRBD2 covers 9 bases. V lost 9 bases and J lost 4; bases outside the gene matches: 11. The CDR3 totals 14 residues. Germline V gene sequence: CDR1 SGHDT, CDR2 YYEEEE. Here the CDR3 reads CATRPSGGLYEQYF. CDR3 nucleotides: TGTGCCACCAGACCGAGCGGGGGGCTGTACGAGCAGTACTTC.

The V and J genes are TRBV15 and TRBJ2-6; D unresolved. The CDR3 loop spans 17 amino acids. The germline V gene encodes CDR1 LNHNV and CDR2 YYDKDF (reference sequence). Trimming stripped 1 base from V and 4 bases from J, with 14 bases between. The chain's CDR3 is CATSRVTSTLGANVLTF. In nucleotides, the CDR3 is TGTGCCACCAGCAGAGTAACCAGTACATTGGGGGCCAACGTCCTGACTTTC.

CDR3 nucleotides: TGTGCCAGCAGCTTAAGTGTTATCGGGGAGCTGTTTTTT. Its protein is CASSLSVIGELFF. This chain uses TRBV11-3 with TRBJ2-2; D unresolved. CDR3 length: 13 amino acids. Trimming removed 2 bases at V and 7 bases at J, with 8 bases between. Germline-derived CDR1 and CDR2 are SGHNT and YENEEA.

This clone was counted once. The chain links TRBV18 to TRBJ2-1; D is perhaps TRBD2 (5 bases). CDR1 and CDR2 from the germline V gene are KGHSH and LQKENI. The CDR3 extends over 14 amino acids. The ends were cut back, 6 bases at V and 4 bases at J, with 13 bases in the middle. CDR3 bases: TGTGCCAGCTCCCCGAGGGCTACGTACAATGAGCAGTTCTTC. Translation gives CASSPRATYNEQFF.

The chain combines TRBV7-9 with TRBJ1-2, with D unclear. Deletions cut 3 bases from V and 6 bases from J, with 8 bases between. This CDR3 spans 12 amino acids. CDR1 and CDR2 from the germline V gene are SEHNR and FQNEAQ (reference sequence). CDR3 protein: CASSFEYDGYTF. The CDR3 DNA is TGTGCCAGCAGCTTCGAGTACGATGGCTACACCTTC.

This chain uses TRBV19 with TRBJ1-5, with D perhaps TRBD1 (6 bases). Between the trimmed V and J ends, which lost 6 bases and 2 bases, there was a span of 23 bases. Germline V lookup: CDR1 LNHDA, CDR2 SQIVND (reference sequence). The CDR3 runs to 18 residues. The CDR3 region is CASRTASDRQGGNQPQHF. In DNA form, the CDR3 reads TGTGCCAGTAGGACCGCATCCGACAGGCAAGGGGGCAATCAGCCCCAGCATTTT.

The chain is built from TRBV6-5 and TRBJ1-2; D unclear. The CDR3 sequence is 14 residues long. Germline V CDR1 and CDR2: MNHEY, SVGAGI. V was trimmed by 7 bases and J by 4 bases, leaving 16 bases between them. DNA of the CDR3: TGTGCCAGCACCGATCGGTCAGTAGGCTATGGCTACACCTTC. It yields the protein CASTDRSVGYGYTF.

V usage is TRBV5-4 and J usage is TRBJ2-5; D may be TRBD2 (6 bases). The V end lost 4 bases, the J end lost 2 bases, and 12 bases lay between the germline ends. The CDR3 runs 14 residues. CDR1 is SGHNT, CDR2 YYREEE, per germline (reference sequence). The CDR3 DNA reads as TGTGCCAGCAGCGGATCGGGGGATCAAGAGACCCAGTACTTC. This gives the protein CASSGSGDQETQYF.

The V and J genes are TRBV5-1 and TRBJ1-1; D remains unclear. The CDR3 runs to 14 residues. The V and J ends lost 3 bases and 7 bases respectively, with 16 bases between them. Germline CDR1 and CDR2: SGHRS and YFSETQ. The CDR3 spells CASSSWSGEGEAFF. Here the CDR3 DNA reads TGCGCCAGCAGCTCGTGGTCCGGCGAGGGTGAAGCTTTCTTT.

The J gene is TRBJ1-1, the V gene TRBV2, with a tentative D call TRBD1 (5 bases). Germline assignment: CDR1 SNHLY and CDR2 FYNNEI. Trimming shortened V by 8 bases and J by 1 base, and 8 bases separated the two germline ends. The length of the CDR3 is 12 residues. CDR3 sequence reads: CASGGSNTEAFF. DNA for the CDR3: TGTGCCAGCGGGGGATCGAACACTGAAGCTTTCTTT.

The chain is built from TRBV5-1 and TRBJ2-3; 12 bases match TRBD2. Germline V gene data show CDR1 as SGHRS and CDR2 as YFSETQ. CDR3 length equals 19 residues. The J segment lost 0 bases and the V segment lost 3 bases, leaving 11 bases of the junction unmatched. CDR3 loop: CASSSASGGVDPSTDTQYF. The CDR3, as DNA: TGCGCCAGCAGCTCGGCTAGCGGGGGGGTGGACCCTAGCACAGATACGCAGTATTTT.

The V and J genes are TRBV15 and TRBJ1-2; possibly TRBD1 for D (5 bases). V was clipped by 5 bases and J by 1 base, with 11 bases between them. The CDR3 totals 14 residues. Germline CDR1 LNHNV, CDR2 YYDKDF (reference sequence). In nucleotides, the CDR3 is TGTGCCACCAGCCCCGGAAGGGGTAACTATGGCTACACCTTC. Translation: CATSPGRGNYGYTF.

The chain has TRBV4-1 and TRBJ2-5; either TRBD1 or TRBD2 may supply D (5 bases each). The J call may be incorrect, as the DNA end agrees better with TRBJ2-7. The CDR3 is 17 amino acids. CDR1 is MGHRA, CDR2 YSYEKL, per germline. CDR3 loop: CASSQDGSGGNSYEQYF. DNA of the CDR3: TGCGCCAGCAGCCAAGATGGGAGTGGGGGAAACTCCTACGAGCAGTACTTC.

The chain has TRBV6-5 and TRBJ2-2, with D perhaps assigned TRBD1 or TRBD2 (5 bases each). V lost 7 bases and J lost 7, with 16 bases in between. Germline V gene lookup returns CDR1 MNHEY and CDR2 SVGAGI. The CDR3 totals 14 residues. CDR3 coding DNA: TGTGCCAGCAAAACGGGACGTCTTGGCGGGGAGCTGTTTTTT. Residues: CASKTGRLGGELFF.

CDR3 DNA sequence: TGCGCCAGCAGTAGGACAGAGATCATGAACACTGAAGCTTTCTTT. Translation gives CASSRTEIMNTEAFF. V is TRBV4-1 and J is TRBJ1-1, with a possible D match to TRBD1 (6 bases). There are 15 residues in the CDR3. Germline V gives CDR1 MGHRA, CDR2 YSYEKL. V was trimmed by 6 bases and J by 0 bases, leaving 14 bases between them.